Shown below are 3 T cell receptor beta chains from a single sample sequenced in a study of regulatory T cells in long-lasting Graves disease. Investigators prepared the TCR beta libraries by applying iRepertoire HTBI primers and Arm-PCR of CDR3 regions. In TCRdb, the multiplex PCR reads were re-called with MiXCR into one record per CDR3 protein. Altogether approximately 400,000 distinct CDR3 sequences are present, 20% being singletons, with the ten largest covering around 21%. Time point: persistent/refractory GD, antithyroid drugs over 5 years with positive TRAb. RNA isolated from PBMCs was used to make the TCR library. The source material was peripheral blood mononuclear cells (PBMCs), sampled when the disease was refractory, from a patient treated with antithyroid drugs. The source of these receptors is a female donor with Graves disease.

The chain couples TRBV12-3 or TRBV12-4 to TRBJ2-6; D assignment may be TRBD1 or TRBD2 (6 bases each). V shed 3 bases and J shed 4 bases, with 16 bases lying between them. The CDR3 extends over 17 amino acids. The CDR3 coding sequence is TGTGCCAGCAGTTTCATCCCGGGGGCTGGAGGGGCCAACGTCCTGACTTTC. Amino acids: CASSFIPGAGGANVLTF.

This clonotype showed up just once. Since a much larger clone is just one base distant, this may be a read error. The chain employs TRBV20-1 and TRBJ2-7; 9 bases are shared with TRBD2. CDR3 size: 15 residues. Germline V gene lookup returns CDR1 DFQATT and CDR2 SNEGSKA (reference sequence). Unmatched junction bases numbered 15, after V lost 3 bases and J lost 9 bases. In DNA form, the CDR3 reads TGCAGTGCTAGGCGGGGGGGGGACCCACCAAAGGGGCAGTACTTC. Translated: CSARRGGDPPKGQYF.

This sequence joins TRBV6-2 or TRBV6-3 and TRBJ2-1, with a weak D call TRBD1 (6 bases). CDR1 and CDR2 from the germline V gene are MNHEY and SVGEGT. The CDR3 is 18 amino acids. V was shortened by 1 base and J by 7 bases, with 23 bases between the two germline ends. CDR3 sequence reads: CASSYYRDNDRPWNEQFF. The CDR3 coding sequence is TGTGCCAGCAGTTACTACCGGGACAACGACCGGCCCTGGAATGAGCAGTTCTTC.